The 27 T cell receptor beta chains below were found in one sample sequenced in a study of a mutant IDH1 vaccine in newly diagnosed glioma. No antigen has been identified for these receptors. Described time point: week 11, during vaccination. Every vaccine dose comprised 300 ug of mutant IDH1 20-mer peptide plus topical imiquimod. This table comes from immunoSEQ multiplex PCR, and its TCRdb copy is limited to in-frame clones, with some not included. The sample records 40,000 to 55,000 clones, over 75% being singletons. The sample was PBMCs, taken from a glioma patient whose treatment included an IDH1 peptide vaccine. Every receptor here comes from a man aged 50-59 years with glioma.

This clone was counted a single time. This rearrangement joins TRBV13 to TRBJ2-7; D not resolved. The CDR3 is 13 residues long. The germline V gene has CDR1 PRHDT and CDR2 FYEKMQ (reference sequence). Deletions cut 5 bases from V and 4 bases from J, with 12 bases between. CDR3 bases: TGTGCCAGCAGCCCCCCCGTCCAGTACGAGCAGTACTTC. This encodes CASSPPVQYEQYF.

This chain connects TRBV5-1 to TRBJ1-1; D gene ambiguous. Germline values: CDR1 SGHRS, CDR2 YFSETQ. Trimming took 2 bases from V and 1 from J, leaving 9 bases between them. This CDR3 is built from 14 residues. CDR3 sequence (DNA): TGCGCCAGCAGCTTCGAGCAGACGAACACTGAAGCTTTCTTT. Translated: CASSFEQTNTEAFF. Looking up the rest from reference TRBV5-1 and TRBJ1-1 gives the full variable domain: KAGVTQTPRYLIKTRGQQVTLSCSPISGHRSVSWYQQTPGQGLQFLFEYFSETQRNKGNFPGRFSGRQFSNSRSEMNVSTLELGDSALYLCASSFEQTNTEAFFGQGTRLTVV.

The V call is TRBV25-1, the J call TRBJ1-5, with D unresolved. Trimming took off 0 bases at V and 0 bases at J, with 9 bases between the two ends. CDR1 and CDR2 from the germline V gene are MGHDK and SYGVNS. This CDR3 spans 16 amino acids. The CDR3 DNA sequence: TGTGCCAGCAGTGAATATGGGGATCCTAGCAATCAGCCCCAGCATTTT. Translating gives CASSEYGDPSNQPQHF.

The genes are TRBV14 and TRBJ2-3; 7 nucleotides align to TRBD2. Germline lookup yields CDR1 SGHDN and CDR2 FVKESK. With 1 base clipped from V and 0 bases from J, the junction kept 10 bases outside the gene matches. The CDR3 totals 18 residues. The CDR3 region has the DNA TGTGCCAGCAGCCAAGGAACCGGGGGGTATTCTAGCACAGATACGCAGTATTTT. Its translation is CASSQGTGGYSSTDTQYF.

This clone appeared a single time. The rearrangement joins TRBV6-5 to TRBJ1-1, with D possibly TRBD1 on 5 matching bases. Germline CDR1 reads MNHEY; CDR2 reads SVGAGI. The CDR3 spans 16 residues. V was pared by 0 bases and J by 0 bases, with 11 bases between. Here the CDR3 reads CASSYSGRRVNTEAFF. The DNA for the CDR3 is TGTGCCAGCAGTTACTCGGGACGGAGGGTGAACACTGAAGCTTTCTTT.

The gene calls are TRBV27 and TRBJ1-4; 10 bases map to TRBD1. J lost 0 bases, V lost 5 bases, and 15 bases had no gene match. There are 20 residues in the CDR3. CDR1 and CDR2 from the germline V gene are MNHEY and SMNVEV (reference sequence). The CDR3 loop is CASSIITPGTGATTNEKLFF. CDR3 nucleotides: TGTGCCAGCAGTATAATAACCCCCGGGACAGGGGCAACAACTAATGAAAAACTGTTTTTT.

The V and J genes are TRBV7-2 and TRBJ2-2, with 14 bases that match TRBD2. This CDR3 comprises 17 residues. Trimming removed 5 bases from V and 6 bases from J; junction bases left unmatched: 8. Germline values: CDR1 SGHTA, CDR2 FQGNSA. This CDR3 is CASSPPGLAGVAGELFF. For the CDR3, the DNA is TGTGCCAGCAGCCCGCCGGGACTAGCGGGAGTTGCCGGGGAGCTGTTTTTT.

This chain connects TRBV7-3 to TRBJ2-7, with D unclear. This CDR3 is 18 amino acids long. Germline lookup yields CDR1 SGHTA and CDR2 FQGTGA. Trimming stripped 5 bases from V and 2 bases from J, with 25 bases between. CDR3 coding DNA: TGTGCCAGCAGCCCAAAACCGTTTTCGGAACACTTAACCTACGAGCAGTACTTC. This translates into CASSPKPFSEHLTYEQYF.

V is TRBV2 and J is TRBJ1-2; no firm D call. Germline assignment: CDR1 SNHLY and CDR2 FYNNEI. The CDR3 contains 13 residues. Deletions cut 3 bases from V and 1 base from J, with 6 bases between. CDR3 in DNA: TGTGCCAGCAGTGATCAGCTTAACTATGGCTACACCTTC. It specifies CASSDQLNYGYTF.

V and J are TRBV19 and TRBJ2-2, with 10 bases matching TRBD2. Germline V gene sequence: CDR1 LNHDA, CDR2 SQIVND (reference sequence). Trimming took 7 bases from V and 6 from J; bases not matched to a gene: 8. The CDR3 is 15 amino acids. DNA for the CDR3: TGTGCCAGTAAATCAAAGCGGGAGGGGTCCGGGGAGCTGTTTTTT. The encoded protein is CASKSKREGSGELFF.

CDR3 sequence reads: CASSRTGPESPLHF. Written as DNA, the CDR3 is TGCGCCAGCAGCCGGACAGGGCCGGAGTCACCCCTCCACTTT. The chain is built from TRBV5-1 and TRBJ1-6; 8 nucleotides agree with TRBD1. The germline CDR1 and CDR2 sequences are SGHRS and YFSETQ. V was clipped by 4 bases and J by 10 bases; unmatched bases: 7. The CDR3 totals 14 residues.

The rearrangement uses TRBV7-2 and TRBJ2-7; D remains unclear. The ends were cut back, 1 base at V and 1 base at J, with 8 bases in the middle. This CDR3 has 14 amino acids. Germline V gene data show CDR1 as SGHTA and CDR2 as FQGNSA. CDR3 in amino acids: CASSLVGQSYEQYF. In nucleotides, the CDR3 is TGTGCCAGCAGCTTAGTAGGGCAATCCTACGAGCAGTACTTC.

This clone was recorded once. The CDR3 DNA reads as TGTGCCAGCAGCTTAGAATCGGGGGCCAACGTCCTGACTTTC. This codes for CASSLESGANVLTF. J is TRBJ2-6 and V is TRBV7-9; D ambiguous. Trimming removed 1 base from V and 4 bases from J, with 5 bases in between. The CDR3 is 14 residues long. The germline gives CDR1 SEHNR, CDR2 FQNEAQ (reference sequence).

J is TRBJ1-5 and V is TRBV5-1; D gene uncertain. CDR1 and CDR2 from the germline V gene are SGHRS and YFSETQ. The CDR3 consists of 13 residues. Trimming shortened V by 3 bases and J by 7 bases, and 11 bases separated the two germline ends. For the CDR3, the DNA is TGCGCCAGCAGCTCCCTCCCGGAACAGCCCCAGCATTTT. It encodes CASSSLPEQPQHF.

This sequence joins TRBV4-3 and TRBJ2-2; D is ambiguous. Germline lookup yields CDR1 LGHNA and CDR2 YSLEER. Trimming took 0 bases from V and 8 from J, leaving 7 bases between them. The CDR3 has 13 amino acids. CDR3 DNA: TGCGCCAGCAGCCAAGATCTAAGGGGGGAGCTGTTTTTT. Translated: CASSQDLRGELFF.

The V and J genes are TRBV30 and TRBJ2-3; D is undetermined. Germline values: CDR1 GTSNPN, CDR2 SVGIG (reference sequence). Between the trimmed V and J ends, which lost 0 bases and 6 bases, there was a span of 4 bases. The CDR3 length is 11 residues. CDR3 in amino acids: CAWSVRDTQYF. CDR3 bases: TGTGCCTGGAGTGTACGGGATACGCAGTATTTT.

This chain connects TRBV18 to TRBJ1-6, with D hard to call. The CDR3 has 14 amino acids. With 2 bases removed from V and 9 bases from J, the gap between germline ends came to 11 bases. Germline V gives CDR1 KGHSH, CDR2 LQKENI. In nucleotides, the CDR3 is TGTGCCAGCTCACCAAGCATTGATTTTTCACCCCTCCACTTT. Its protein product is CASSPSIDFSPLHF.

This chain uses TRBV2 with TRBJ1-4, with no clear D. V shed 3 bases and J shed 6 bases, with 5 bases lying between them. The CDR3 length is 12 residues. Looked up from germline, CDR1 is SNHLY and CDR2 is FYNNEI. Here the CDR3 reads CASSDVDEKLFF. The CDR3 DNA is TGTGCCAGCAGTGACGTTGATGAAAAACTGTTTTTT.

CDR3 DNA: TGCGCCAGCGGCTCGGGACAGTTGATGGATACGCAGTATTTT. Amino acid sequence: CASGSGQLMDTQYF. This chain uses TRBV5-1 with TRBJ2-3; 7 bases align to TRBD1. CDR1 is SGHRS and CDR2 is YFSETQ in the germline V gene. The V gene end was trimmed by 7 bases and the J gene end by 6 bases; junction bases not matched to a gene: 11. The CDR3 totals 14 residues.

The V gene is TRBV6-6, the J gene TRBJ1-1; D gene ambiguous. Per the germline V gene, CDR1 is MNHNY and CDR2 is SVGAGI (reference sequence). The CDR3 is made up of 15 amino acids. Deletions cut 6 bases from V and 1 base from J, with 15 bases between. The CDR3: CASRYPQETNTEAFF. CDR3 nucleotides: TGTGCCAGCAGGTACCCGCAGGAAACGAACACTGAAGCTTTCTTT.

The chain combines TRBV6-6 with TRBJ2-2, with D possibly being TRBD2 (7 bases). CDR3 length: 15 residues. V lost 5 bases and J 1 base, leaving 11 bases between the germline ends. The germline V gene has CDR1 MNHNY and CDR2 SVGAGI (reference sequence). This CDR3 reads CASSRGGGNTGELFF. The CDR3 DNA reads as TGTGCCAGCAGTCGAGGGGGGGGGAACACCGGGGAGCTGTTTTTT.

The rearrangement uses TRBV29-1 and TRBJ1-2; D is possibly TRBD1 (6 bases). Germline values: CDR1 SQVTM, CDR2 ANQGSEA. V was cut by 6 bases and J by 8 bases, with 25 bases left in between. The CDR3 spans 15 residues. The CDR3 loop reads CSVLHPSAGGSGYTF. The CDR3 DNA is TGCAGCGTGCTCCACCCTTCCGCGGGGGGCAGCGGCTACACCTTC.

The table lists this clone with a count of one. V and J are TRBV7-2 and TRBJ2-7; the D is unclear. This CDR3 contains 15 residues. Germline-derived CDR1 and CDR2 are SGHTA and FQGNSA. Trimming took 7 bases from V and 0 from J, leaving 16 bases between them. CDR3 in DNA: TGTGCCAGCACCCTTAACTACGCAACCTCCTACGAGCAGTACTTC. Translation gives CASTLNYATSYEQYF.

The J gene is TRBJ2-7, the V gene TRBV18; 7 bases map to TRBD2. Germline CDR1 and CDR2: KGHSH and LQKENI. CDR3 length: 11 amino acids. V shed 6 bases and J 7 bases; nucleotides not matched to a gene: 3. The CDR3 here is CASSTRGEQYF. In nucleotides, the CDR3 is TGTGCCAGCTCGACGCGGGGGGAGCAGTACTTC.

V is TRBV19 and J is TRBJ1-1; D might be TRBD1 (5 bases). With 6 bases removed from V and 1 base from J, the gap between germline ends came to 12 bases. The V gene's germline CDR1 is LNHDA and CDR2 SQIVND (reference sequence). The CDR3 is 14 residues long. CDR3: CASRAGLENTEAFF. The CDR3 DNA sequence: TGTGCCAGTAGGGCAGGGTTGGAGAACACTGAAGCTTTCTTT.

The chain has TRBV5-1 and TRBJ2-3, with 11 bases fitting TRBD2. The CDR3 length is 18 residues. Germline trimming cut 0 bases from V and 6 bases from J; bases unmatched to any gene: 12. Germline V gene data show CDR1 as SGHRS and CDR2 as YFSETQ. The CDR3 spells CASSLVGIAGGPRDTQYF. The CDR3 coding sequence is TGCGCCAGCAGCTTGGTGGGGATAGCGGGAGGGCCAAGGGATACGCAGTATTTT.

This chain connects TRBV5-5 to TRBJ1-4; TRBD1 might be the D (6 bases). V lost 0 bases, J lost 8 bases, and 14 bases lay in between. Germline assignment: CDR1 SGHKS and CDR2 YYEKEE (reference sequence). CDR3 size: 15 residues. Here the CDR3 reads CASSLGAGEGEKLFF. DNA for the CDR3: TGTGCCAGCAGCTTGGGCGCAGGGGAAGGGGAAAAACTGTTTTTT.